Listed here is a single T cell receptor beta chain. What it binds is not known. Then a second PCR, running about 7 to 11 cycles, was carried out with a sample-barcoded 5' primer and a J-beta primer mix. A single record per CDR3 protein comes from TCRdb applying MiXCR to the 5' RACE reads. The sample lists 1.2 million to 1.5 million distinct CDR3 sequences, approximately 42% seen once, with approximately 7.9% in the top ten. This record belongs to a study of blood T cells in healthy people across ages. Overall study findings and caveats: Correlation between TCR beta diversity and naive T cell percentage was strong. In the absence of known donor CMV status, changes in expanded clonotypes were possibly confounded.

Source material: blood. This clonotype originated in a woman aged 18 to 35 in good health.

Here the CDR3 DNA reads TGTGCCAGCATTCCAGCGGGAGGTCGGACAGATACGCAGTATTTT. This encodes CASIPAGGRTDTQYF. This chain links TRBV12-3 or TRBV12-4 with TRBJ2-3, with 9 bases fitting TRBD2. The length of the CDR3 is 15 residues. V shed 7 bases and J 3 bases; nucleotides not matched to a gene: 8.